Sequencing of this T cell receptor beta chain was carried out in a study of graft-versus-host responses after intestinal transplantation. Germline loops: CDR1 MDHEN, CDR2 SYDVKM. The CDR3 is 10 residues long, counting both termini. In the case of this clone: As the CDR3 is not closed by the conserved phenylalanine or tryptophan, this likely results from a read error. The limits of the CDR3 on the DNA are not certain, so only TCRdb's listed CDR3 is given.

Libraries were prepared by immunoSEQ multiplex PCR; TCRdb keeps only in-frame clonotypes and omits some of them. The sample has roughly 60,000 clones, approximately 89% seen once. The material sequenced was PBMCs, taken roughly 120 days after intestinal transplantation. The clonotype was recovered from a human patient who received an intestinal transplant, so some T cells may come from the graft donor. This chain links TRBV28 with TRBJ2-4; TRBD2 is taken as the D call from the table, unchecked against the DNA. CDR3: CASSLPLAGG.